The text below deals with one T cell receptor (beta chain). This clonotype showed up just a few times. Its specific antigen is unknown. Base qualities were left out, and no much larger clone turns up one base away. Per the publication, the treatment or condition label means: allogeneic hematopoietic cell transplantation with graft depleted of TCRalphabeta T cells and CD19 B cells. Transplant recipients were children who received TCRalphabeta/CD19-depleted allogeneic hematopoietic cell grafts. This sample stems from a study of T-cell reconstitution after alpha-beta-depleted transplantation in children (dated by TCRdb to 2015 to 2016). The study in broad terms: The study quantitatively tracked T-cell immune reconstitution after TCRalphabeta/CD19-depleted allogeneic hematopoietic cell transplantation in children using TCR repertoire profiling.

Study-level results and caveats: In some patients, the high TCRbeta diversity seen at day 60 was put down to recipient T cells and intrathymic progenitors that had survived conditioning. Over subsequent months, a decline in hyperexpanded clone frequencies was noted, and after one year, T-cell counts and TCRbeta diversity were mostly ascribed to newly produced T cells. The apparently early recovery of alphabetaT-cell counts about two months after transplant reportedly depended on only several hundred rapidly expanded clones that came from non-depleted graft cells.

Deletion took 7 bases off V and 3 bases off J, with a span of 15 bases between the germline ends. Sequences MNHNS (CDR1) and SASEGT (CDR2) are obtained from the germline V gene. From the cysteine up to the phenylalanine, the CDR3 has a length of 14 residues. The retained sequence is limited to the CDR3, 42 bases, with the frame set at the first base. Receptors were amplified or captured by PCR. These reads were obtained on an Illumina HiSeq 2500. TCR libraries were prepared with molecular barcoding, using unique molecular identifiers to normalize TCRbeta repertoire quantification. TCRdb reprocessed the public reads (quality trimming at Q25 with fastp, clone calling with MiXCR) and kept in-frame beta chains. A single entry per CDR3 protein holds the most common genes and DNA from its merged rows. For this sample there are approximately 980,000 distinct CDR3 sequences; around 30% appear just once. Of the sample, over 25% is held by the ten largest clones.

This TCR was recovered from a boy less than two years old who had a stem cell transplant for SCID, so the T cells may come from the graft donor. Recombination joined TRBV6-1 with TRBJ1-1, and the D gene may be TRBD1, 6 bases matching. The sequences come from PBMCs, mostly from graft donor cells, collected 360 days after TCRalphabeta/CD19-depleted stem cell transplant. This receptor carries the CDR3 CASIKGEGDTEAFF. Here is the DNA: TGTGCCAGCATCAAGGGGGAGGGCGACACTGAAGCTTTCTTT.